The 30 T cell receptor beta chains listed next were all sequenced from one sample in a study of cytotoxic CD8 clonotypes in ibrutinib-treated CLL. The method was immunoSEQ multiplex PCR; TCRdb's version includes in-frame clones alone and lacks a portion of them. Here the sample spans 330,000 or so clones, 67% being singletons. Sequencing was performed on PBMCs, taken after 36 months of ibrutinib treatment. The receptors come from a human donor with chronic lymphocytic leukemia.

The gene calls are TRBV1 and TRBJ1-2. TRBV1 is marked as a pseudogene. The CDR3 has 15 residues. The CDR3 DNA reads TGCACCAGCAGCCAAGAGGCGGCATCCGGCTATGGCTACACCTTC. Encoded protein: CTSSQEAASGYGYTF.

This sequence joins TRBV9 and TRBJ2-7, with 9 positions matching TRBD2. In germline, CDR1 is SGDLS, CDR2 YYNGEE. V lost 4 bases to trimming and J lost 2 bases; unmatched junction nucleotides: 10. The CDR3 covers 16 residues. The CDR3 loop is CASSSSGTSSPYEQYF. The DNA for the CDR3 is TGTGCCAGCAGCTCCTCCGGGACTAGCAGCCCCTACGAGCAGTACTTC. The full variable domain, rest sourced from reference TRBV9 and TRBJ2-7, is DSGVTQTPKHLITATGQRVTLRCSPRSGDLSVYWYQQSLDQGLQFLIQYYNGEERAKGNILERFSAQQFPDLHSELNLSSLELGDSALYFCASSSSGTSSPYEQYFGPGTRLTVT.

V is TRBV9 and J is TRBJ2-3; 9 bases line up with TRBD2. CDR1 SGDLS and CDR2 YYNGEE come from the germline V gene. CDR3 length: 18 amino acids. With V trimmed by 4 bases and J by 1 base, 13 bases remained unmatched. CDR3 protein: CASSPRVAGVGGTDTQYF. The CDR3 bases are TGTGCCAGCAGCCCCCGGGTAGCGGGAGTGGGCGGCACAGATACGCAGTATTTT.

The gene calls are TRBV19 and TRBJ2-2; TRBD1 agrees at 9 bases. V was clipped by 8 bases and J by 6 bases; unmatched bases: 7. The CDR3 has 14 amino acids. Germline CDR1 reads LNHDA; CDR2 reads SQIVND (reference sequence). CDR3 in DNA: TGTGCCAGTCGGGACAGGGTCTCCCCCGGGGAGCTGTTTTTT. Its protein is CASRDRVSPGELFF. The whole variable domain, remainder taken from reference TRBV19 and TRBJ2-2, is DGGITQSPKYLFRKEGQNVTLSCEQNLNHDAMYWYRQDPGQGLRLIYYSQIVNDFQKGDIAEGYSVSREKKESFPLTVTSAQKNPTAFYLCASRDRVSPGELFFGEGSRLTVL.

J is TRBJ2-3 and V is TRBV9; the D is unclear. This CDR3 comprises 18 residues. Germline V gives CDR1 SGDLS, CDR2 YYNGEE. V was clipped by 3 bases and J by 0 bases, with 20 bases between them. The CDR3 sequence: CASSAAARGAPSTDTQYF. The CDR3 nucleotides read TGTGCCAGCAGCGCTGCCGCTCGAGGAGCTCCTAGCACAGATACGCAGTATTTT.

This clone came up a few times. CDR3 coding DNA: TGTGCCAGCAGTTTATCCCCAGGGGGGGCAGATACGCAGTATTTT. Amino acids: CASSLSPGGADTQYF. The chain recombines TRBV27 with TRBJ2-3; either TRBD1 or TRBD2 may fit D (7 bases each). This CDR3 is 15 amino acids long. Germline V CDR1 and CDR2: MNHEY, SMNVEV (reference sequence). Trimming removed 0 bases from V and 4 bases from J, with 11 bases in between.

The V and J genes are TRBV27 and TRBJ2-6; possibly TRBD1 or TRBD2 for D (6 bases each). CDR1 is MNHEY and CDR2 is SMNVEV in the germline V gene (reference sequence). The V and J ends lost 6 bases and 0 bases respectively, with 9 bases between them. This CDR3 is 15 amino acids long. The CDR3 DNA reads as TGTGCCAGCAGACAGGGACTCTCTGGGGCCAACGTCCTGACTTTC. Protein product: CASRQGLSGANVLTF.

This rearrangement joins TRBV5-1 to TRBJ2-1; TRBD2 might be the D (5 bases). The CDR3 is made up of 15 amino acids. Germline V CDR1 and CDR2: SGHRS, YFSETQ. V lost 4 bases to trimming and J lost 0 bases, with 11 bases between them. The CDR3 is CASSIRGDSYNEQFF. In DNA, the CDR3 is TGCGCCAGCAGCATTCGGGGAGACTCCTACAATGAGCAGTTCTTC.

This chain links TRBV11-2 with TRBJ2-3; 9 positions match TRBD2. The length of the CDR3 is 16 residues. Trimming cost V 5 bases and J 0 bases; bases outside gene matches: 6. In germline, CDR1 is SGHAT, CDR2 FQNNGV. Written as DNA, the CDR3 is TGTGCCAGCAGCCCGCCTAGCGGGGCCAGCACAGATACGCAGTATTTT. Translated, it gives CASSPPSGASTDTQYF.

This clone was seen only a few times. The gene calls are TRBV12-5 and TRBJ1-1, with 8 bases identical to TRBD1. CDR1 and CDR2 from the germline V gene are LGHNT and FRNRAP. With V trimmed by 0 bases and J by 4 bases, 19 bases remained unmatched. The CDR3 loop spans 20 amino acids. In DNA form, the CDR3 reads TGTGCTAGTGGTTTGGTACAAAGCATCCGGGACAGGTCTCGGGGCACTGAAGCTTTCTTT. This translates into CASGLVQSIRDRSRGTEAFF.

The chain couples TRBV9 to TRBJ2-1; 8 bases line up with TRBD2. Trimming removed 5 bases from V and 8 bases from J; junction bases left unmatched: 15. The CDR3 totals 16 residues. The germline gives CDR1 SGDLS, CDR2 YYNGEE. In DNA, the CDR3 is TGTGCCAGCAGGACCCGAGGGGAGCGGGGGTCTGATGAGCAGTTCTTC. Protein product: CASRTRGERGSDEQFF.

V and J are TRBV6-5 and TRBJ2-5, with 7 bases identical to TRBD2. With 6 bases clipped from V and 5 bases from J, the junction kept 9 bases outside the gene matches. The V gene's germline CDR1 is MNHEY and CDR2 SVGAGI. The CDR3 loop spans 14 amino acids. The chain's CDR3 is CASSGTIPGETQYF. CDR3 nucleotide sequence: TGTGCCAGCAGCGGGACTATTCCGGGTGAGACCCAGTACTTC.

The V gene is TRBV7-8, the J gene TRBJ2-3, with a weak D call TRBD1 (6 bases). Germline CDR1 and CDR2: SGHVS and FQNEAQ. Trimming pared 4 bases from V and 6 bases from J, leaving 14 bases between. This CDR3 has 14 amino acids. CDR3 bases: TGTGCCAGCAGCTCACCACAGGGTTCCGATACGCAGTATTTT. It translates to CASSSPQGSDTQYF.

CDR3 residues: CASSLGAGGFGSQPQHF. The CDR3 nucleotides are TGTGCCAGCAGCTTGGGAGCAGGGGGCTTCGGCAGTCAGCCCCAGCATTTT. The rearrangement links TRBV5-6 to TRBJ1-5, with 8 bases identical to TRBD1. J lost 6 bases, V lost 0 bases, and 11 bases had no gene match. The CDR3 totals 17 residues. Germline lookup yields CDR1 SGHDT and CDR2 YYEEEE.

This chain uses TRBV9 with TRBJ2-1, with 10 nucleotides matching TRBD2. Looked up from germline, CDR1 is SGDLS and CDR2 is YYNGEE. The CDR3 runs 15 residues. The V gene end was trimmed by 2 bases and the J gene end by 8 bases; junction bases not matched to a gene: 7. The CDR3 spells CASSVSGGATHEQFF. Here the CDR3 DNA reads TGTGCCAGCAGCGTGAGCGGGGGGGCCACCCATGAGCAGTTCTTC.

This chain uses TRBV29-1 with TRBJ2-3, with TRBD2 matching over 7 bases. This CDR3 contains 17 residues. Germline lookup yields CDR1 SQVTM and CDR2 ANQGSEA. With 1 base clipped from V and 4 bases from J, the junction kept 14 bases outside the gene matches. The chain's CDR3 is CSVEGTRTNGRSDTQYF. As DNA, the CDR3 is TGCAGCGTTGAAGGGACCCGGACTAACGGGAGGTCAGATACGCAGTATTTT.

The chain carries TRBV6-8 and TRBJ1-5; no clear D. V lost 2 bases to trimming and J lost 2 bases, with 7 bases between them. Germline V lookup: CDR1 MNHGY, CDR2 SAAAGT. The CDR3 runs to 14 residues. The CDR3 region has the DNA TGTGCCAGCAGTTACCGTCAGGGCAATCAGCCCCAGCATTTT. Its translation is CASSYRQGNQPQHF.

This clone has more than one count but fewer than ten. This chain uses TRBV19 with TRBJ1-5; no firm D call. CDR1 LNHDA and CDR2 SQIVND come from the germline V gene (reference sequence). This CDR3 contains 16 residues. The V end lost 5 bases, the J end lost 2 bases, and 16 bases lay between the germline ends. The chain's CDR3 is CASSPLTRVGNQPQHF. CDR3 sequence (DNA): TGTGCCAGTAGTCCCCTGACAAGGGTAGGCAATCAGCCCCAGCATTTT.

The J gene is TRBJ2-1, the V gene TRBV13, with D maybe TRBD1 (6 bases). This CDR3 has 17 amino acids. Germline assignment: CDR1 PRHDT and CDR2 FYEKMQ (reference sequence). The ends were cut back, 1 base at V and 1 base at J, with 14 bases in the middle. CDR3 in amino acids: CASSLVAGEWSYNEQFF. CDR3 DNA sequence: TGTGCCAGCAGCTTAGTCGCAGGGGAATGGTCCTACAATGAGCAGTTCTTC.

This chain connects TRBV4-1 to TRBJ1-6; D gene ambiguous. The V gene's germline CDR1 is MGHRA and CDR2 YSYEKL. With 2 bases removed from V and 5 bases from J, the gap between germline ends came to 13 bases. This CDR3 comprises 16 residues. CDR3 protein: CASSQFREIDNSPLHF. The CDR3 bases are TGCGCCAGCAGCCAATTTAGGGAAATAGATAATTCACCCCTCCACTTT.

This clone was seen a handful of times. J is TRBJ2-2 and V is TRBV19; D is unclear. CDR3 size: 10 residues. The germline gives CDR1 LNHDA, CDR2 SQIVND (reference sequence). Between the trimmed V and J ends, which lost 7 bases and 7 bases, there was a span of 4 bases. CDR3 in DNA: TGTGCCAGTACGGTCGGGGAGCTGTTTTTT. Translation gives CASTVGELFF.

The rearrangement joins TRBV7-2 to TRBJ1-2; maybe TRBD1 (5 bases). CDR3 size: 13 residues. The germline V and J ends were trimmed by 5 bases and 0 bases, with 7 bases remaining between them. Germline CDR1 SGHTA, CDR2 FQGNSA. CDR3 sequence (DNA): TGTGCCAGCAGCGAGACAGCTAACTATGGCTACACCTTC. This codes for CASSETANYGYTF.

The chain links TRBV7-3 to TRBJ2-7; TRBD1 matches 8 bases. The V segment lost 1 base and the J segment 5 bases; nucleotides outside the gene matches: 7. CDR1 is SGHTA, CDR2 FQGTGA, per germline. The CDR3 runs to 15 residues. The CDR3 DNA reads TGTGCCAGCAGCTTAATGGGACAGGAAACCGACGAGCAGTACTTC. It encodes CASSLMGQETDEQYF.

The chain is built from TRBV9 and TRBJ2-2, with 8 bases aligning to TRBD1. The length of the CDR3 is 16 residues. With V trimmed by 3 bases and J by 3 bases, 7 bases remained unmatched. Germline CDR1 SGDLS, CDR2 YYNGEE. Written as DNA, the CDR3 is TGTGCCAGCAGCGCCCCGGACAGGGTCGACACCGGGGAGCTGTTTTTT. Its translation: CASSAPDRVDTGELFF. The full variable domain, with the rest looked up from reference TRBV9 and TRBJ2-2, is DSGVTQTPKHLITATGQRVTLRCSPRSGDLSVYWYQQSLDQGLQFLIQYYNGEERAKGNILERFSAQQFPDLHSELNLSSLELGDSALYFCASSAPDRVDTGELFFGEGSRLTVL.

CDR3 DNA: TGTGCCAGCAGTGAACTCGGGGGAATTGAAGCTTTCTTT. The encoded protein is CASSELGGIEAFF. The chain links TRBV25-1 to TRBJ1-1; the D gene is possibly TRBD1 (5 bases). Germline V gene lookup returns CDR1 MGHDK and CDR2 SYGVNS. V lost 2 bases and J lost 7, with 11 bases in between. The CDR3 covers 13 residues. Filled out from reference TRBV25-1 and TRBJ1-1, the complete variable domain reads EADIYQTPRYLVIGTGKKITLECSQTMGHDKMYWYQQDPGMELHLIHYSYGVNSTEKGDLSSESTVSRIRTEHFPLTLESARPSHTSQYLCASSELGGIEAFFGQGTRLTVV.

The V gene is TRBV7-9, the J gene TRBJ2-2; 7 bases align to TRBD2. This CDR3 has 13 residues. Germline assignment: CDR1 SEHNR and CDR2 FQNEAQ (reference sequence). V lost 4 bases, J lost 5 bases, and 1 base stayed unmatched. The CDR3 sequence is CASSSGRTGELFF. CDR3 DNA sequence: TGTGCCAGCAGCTCCGGGAGGACCGGGGAGCTGTTTTTT.

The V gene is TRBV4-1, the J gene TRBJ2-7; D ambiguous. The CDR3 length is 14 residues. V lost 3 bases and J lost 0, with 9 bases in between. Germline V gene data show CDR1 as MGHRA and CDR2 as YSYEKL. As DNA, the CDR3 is TGCGCCAGCAGCCAGCAGGCATTCTCCTACGAGCAGTACTTC. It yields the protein CASSQQAFSYEQYF.

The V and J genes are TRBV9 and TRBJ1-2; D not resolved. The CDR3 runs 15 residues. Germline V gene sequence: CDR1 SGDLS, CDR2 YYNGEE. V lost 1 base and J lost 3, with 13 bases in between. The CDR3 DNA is TGTGCCAGCAGCGTATCTCCGCCGATGGACTATGGCTACACCTTC. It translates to CASSVSPPMDYGYTF.

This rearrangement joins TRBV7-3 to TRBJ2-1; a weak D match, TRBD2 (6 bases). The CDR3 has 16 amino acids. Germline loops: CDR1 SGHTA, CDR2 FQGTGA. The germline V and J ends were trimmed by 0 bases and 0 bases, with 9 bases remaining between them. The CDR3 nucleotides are TGTGCCAGCAGCTTAACCTACGGGGGCTCCTACAATGAGCAGTTCTTC. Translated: CASSLTYGGSYNEQFF.

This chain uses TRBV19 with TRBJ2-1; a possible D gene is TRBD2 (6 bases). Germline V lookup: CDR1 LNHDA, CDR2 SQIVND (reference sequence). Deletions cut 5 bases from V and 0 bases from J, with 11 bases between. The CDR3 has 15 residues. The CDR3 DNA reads TGTGCCAGTAGTCCACGGGGACTCTCCTACAATGAGCAGTTCTTC. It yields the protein CASSPRGLSYNEQFF.